This T cell receptor beta chain was profiled in a study of cytomegalovirus exposure and HLA in healthy donors (dated by TCRdb to about 2017). For the study in its entirety: An earlier analysis of approximately 640 of the donors reported roughly 300 Gb of sequence data and 120 million or so unique TCR beta sequences from about 200 million T cells. Typing coverage varied by locus: about 629-640 donors for A, B, C, DRB1 and DQB1; approximately 500 for DQA1; approximately 570 for DPA1; 450 to 480 for DPB1. Along with the approximately 700-subject first cohort, a separate validation cohort of over a hundred different subjects was used. Among the roughly 400 genotyped donors, approximately 81% belonged to the genetic ancestry cluster associated with self-reported Caucasian donors. To decide whether each TCR beta V gene segment behaved as functional or pseudogenic, an earlier analysis of approximately 600 of the donors relied on high-throughput TCR beta sequencing. To predict cytomegalovirus infection status, the study combined high-throughput TCR immunosequencing, statistical association of individual TCRs with disease status, and machine learning. Roughly five DR-DQ haplotypes were handled as single units for association and clustering, since linkage in the cohort was strong. Among almost 400 genotyped donors of the cohort, an average of about 240,000 unique TCR beta nucleotide sequences were sequenced per donor, roughly a sixth of them non-productive. The later analysis used no new phenotypic data to find candidate immune exposures, relying instead on TCR beta sequences and their occurrence across donors. The study aimed to test whether cataloging public T cell receptors could reveal signatures of past pathogen exposure. The study profiled the T cell repertoires of 500 to 800 subjects by immunosequencing and related them to cytomegalovirus serostatus. Alongside the repertoire data, information on donor age, sex, ethnicity and CMV serostatus was compiled. Every discovery cohort repertoire had been produced on one sequencing platform. In a later analysis, previously published TCR beta repertoires from 550 to 700 donors were re-analyzed and high-resolution HLA genotyping was added so that TCR occurrence patterns could be studied. A later genetic analysis took genome-wide SNP genotypes for about 65% of the 666 donors and used that subset as a discovery cohort. Roughly 290 gigabases of sequencing data and 70 million to 95 million unique TCR sequences made up an early release that covered fewer than 650 HLA-typed donors. HLA typing covered class I and class II loci at four-digit resolution.

General study outcomes and caveats: Some IMGT-functional V segments, including TRBV6-2 and TRBV6-3, could not be told apart with the 87-base-pair reads, so those segments were excluded. Most TCR sequences were seen in very few donors, while some public TCRs were found in many individuals. The only immune exposure information available for the cohort was CMV serostatus. A few of the identified cytomegalovirus-associated TCR beta chains were confirmed in vitro to be specific for cytomegalovirus antigens. A later genetic analysis associated a missense DCLRE1C variant with V-gene and J-gene trimming of TCR beta chains, and an independent cohort replicated the association. In the study, 164 TCR beta chains were listed as associated with cytomegalovirus. According to a later analysis, most CMV-associated TCR beta chains appeared to be HLA-restricted, and the HLA associations seemed to be driven largely by CMV exposure. In both the original and validation cohorts, the classifier was reported to diagnose cytomegalovirus status with high specificity and sensitivity. Compared with equally common non-associated chains, HLA-associated TCR beta chains in a later analysis were more clonally expanded and had lower generation probabilities. Specific HLA alleles were associated with 15,000 to 20,000 TCR beta sequences at a false discovery rate of 0.05 in a later analysis. Because HLA typing was unavailable for some donors at each locus, only the typed subset was used in association tests. According to a later analysis, TCR association rates differed among HLA loci, with DRB1 alleles showing the most associated TCRs and HLA-C alleles showing the fewest. It was suggested by the authors that the approach could potentially be generalized to other disease states and immunological phenotypes. Several of the top co-occurrence clusters appeared to be linked to parvovirus B19, influenza, CMV and Epstein-Barr virus, according to a later analysis. The earlier analysis of a few hundred of the donors excluded roughly 16 rarely observed V segments, including chromosome 9 orphons, because counts were too low. Correlated functional status among segregating V segments might be attributable to linkage disequilibrium, but an unknown experimental factor could not be ruled out. This cohort had only TCR beta chains sequenced, and the lack of alpha or paired-chain data limited which features could be detected. A cluster of highly shared sequence variants was judged likely to be a technical artifact of the sequencing pipeline. The presence/absence analyses assumed that sequencing depth was roughly uniform across donors, and that assumption may not be true. A further reported finding was that TCR beta sequences accurately predicted the HLA-A and HLA-B alleles for most subjects in the first cohort. When HLA alleles, especially DR and DQ, strongly co-occurred, TCR associations were difficult to assign to individual alleles. In a later genetic analysis, fewer N-insertions in productive TCRs were reported among donors in an Asian-associated ancestry cluster than the roughly 640-donor mean. In an earlier analysis of fewer than 750 of the donors, most TCR beta V segments were observed in productive rearrangements about 87% or about 30% of the time, broadly matching IMGT annotations.

The library was obtained by the immunoSEQ multiplex PCR assay. For the multiplex PCR, a mixture combining 60 forward primers for TCR Vbeta segments and 13 reverse primers for TCR Jbeta segments was used. The CDR3 region of rearranged TCR beta genes was amplified from genomic DNA by a multiplex PCR assay. The amplified TCR beta libraries were sequenced on the Illumina HiSeq System as 87-base-pair reads. The authors processed their data as follows. Across the 640 or so repertoires, a later analysis counted roughly 84 million unique TCR beta chains, roughly 11 million of which were shared by at least two donors. A nearest-neighbor algorithm error-corrected the raw reads and collapsed the reads into unique sequences, merging closely related sequences to remove PCR and sequencing errors. To assign V, D and J gene segments, CDR3 sequences were aligned to IMGT reference sequences. For a sequence to be retained, a match of at least six nucleotides was required to both a V gene segment and a J gene segment. Rearrangements were called productive when the CDR3 lacked stop codons and stayed in frame with V and J; all others were non-productive. Following IMGT convention, CDR3 was defined as the stretch from the second conserved V-encoded cysteine to the conserved J-encoded phenylalanine. The earlier analysis of about 590 of the donors excluded sequences that lacked an unambiguous match to a single V gene segment. In an earlier analysis of 500 to 750 of the donors, V segments were called functional above 56.7% productive rearrangements and were called segregating when the between-donor standard deviation exceeded 5%. To diagnose cytomegalovirus status from the catalog of TCR beta chain sequences, a statistical classification framework was built. V and J gene assignment, in a later analysis, came from comparing TCR nucleotide sequences with IMGT/GENE-DB human TR gene sequences. A later analysis assigned CDR3 sequences and most-parsimonious VDJ recombination scenarios with the TCRdist pipeline. In a later analysis, each TCR beta chain was defined by its CDR3 amino acid sequence together with its V-gene family, and reads lacking a unique V-gene family were excluded. To address suspected cross-contamination and a sequencing artifact, a later analysis removed roughly 580 highly shared, low-generation-probability nucleotide sequences. In a later analysis, a clonal expansion index for each public chain was calculated from normalized within-repertoire ranks of inferred template counts. Generation probabilities in a later analysis came from a VDJ recombination model fitted to out-of-frame rearrangements, and those results were checked against IGoR. In a later analysis, TCR-TCR, TCR-HLA and TCR-CMV co-occurrence was scored with hypergeometric tests, and a repertoire-size bias correction was applied to TCR pairs. A later analysis estimated false discovery rates by permuting HLA or CMV assignments 20 times. In a later analysis, co-occurring TCRs were grouped using DBSCAN, and TCRdist sequence similarity was added for clustering within HLA-allele-positive subsets. Repertoires with fewer than 30,000 or more than 120,000 public chains were left out of co-occurrence clustering, as were roughly five repertoires with anomalous nucleotide sharing. Not all clones reach the TCRdb copy of this immuneACCESS table, which keeps in-frame sequences only. Checked studies attribute under half of the gap to unresolved V genes and leave the rest unexplained. That table is the source of V, J and clone size, and D and trimming were worked out from the DNA. The sample profile shows some 70,000 clones; roughly 84% of them were found once. 2% to 3% of the sample lies in the top ten.

In the case of this clone: Its recognized antigen is unknown. Base qualities were left out, and no much larger clone turns up one base away.

The cohort was made up of approximately 700 healthy bone marrow donors. All cohort members were sampled while nominally healthy, although unrecorded immune exposures were likely present. The donor tested CMV seronegative and was one of the 352 seronegative cohort members. Each donor provided a peripheral blood sample, and peripheral blood mononuclear cells were used for TCR beta sequencing. The Qiagen DNeasy Blood Extraction Kit was used to extract genomic DNA from the blood cell samples. Based on the germline V gene, the CDR1 and CDR2 sequences are SGDLS and YYNGEE. V is cut back by 4 bases and J by 1 base, with 9 bases in the junction unmatched. Reading from cysteine to phenylalanine, the CDR3 counts 16 amino acids. Kept here is only the CDR3 DNA, which spans 48 bases and is read in frame from base 1.

The sequence was collected from a woman between 50 and 59 years old in good health and CMV-seronegative. The sequenced material came from PBMCs. This sequence uses TRBV9 and TRBJ2-3; 7 of the junction bases match TRBD1. This receptor carries the CDR3 CASSPRTGQGTDTQYF. The DNA reads TGTGCCAGCAGCCCCCGGACCGGACAGGGCACAGATACGCAGTATTTT.